The following is a T cell receptor (beta chain) sequence with its context. What this receptor recognizes is not known. Nothing much larger sits one base from this clone, and base qualities are not available. Focal radiation therapy combined with CTLA-4 blockade (ipilimumab) was tested in patients with chemo-refractory metastatic non-small-cell lung cancer. This sample stems from a study of radiotherapy plus CTLA-4 blockade in lung cancer (dated by TCRdb to the late 2010s). Regarding the complete study: Objective responses occurred in 18% of enrolled patients, and approximately 34% achieved disease control.

Here V drops 4 bases and J drops 5 bases, and the junction holds 6 bases not matched to any gene. Taken from cysteine to phenylalanine, the CDR3 has 14 residues. The entry retains the CDR3 DNA only, 42 bases that are in frame from base 1. The germline V gene (reference sequence) specifies SGHNT as CDR1 and YYREEE as CDR2. The method behind the library was the immunoSEQ multiplex PCR assay. What TCRdb holds here is the immuneACCESS table cut down to in-frame rearrangements. Part of the clones is not present; checked against another copy, under half of the missing clones reflect an unresolved V gene, and the others are unexplained. The sample data list approximately 80,000 clones, and 60% to 85% of these were observed just once. The top ten clones comprise 22% of the sample. Beyond this particular receptor, the publication reports: After treatment with radiotherapy and ipilimumab, TCR clones that originated in tumors expanded in peripheral blood. Early dynamic changes in blood T cell clones, together with increased serum interferon-beta after radiation, were reported as the strongest predictors of response.

This specimen was peripheral blood, taken from a patient treated with radiotherapy plus ipilimumab. The sequence derives from a human donor with non-small cell lung cancer whose response to radiotherapy plus ipilimumab could not be evaluated. Some clones in this sample may be carry-over from other donors' samples. The rearrangement joined TRBV5-4 to TRBJ2-4; TRBD1 agrees with 7 junctional bases. The CDR3: CASSQGQRENIQYF. The DNA reads as follows: TGTGCCAGCAGCCAGGGACAGCGAGAAAACATTCAGTACTTC.